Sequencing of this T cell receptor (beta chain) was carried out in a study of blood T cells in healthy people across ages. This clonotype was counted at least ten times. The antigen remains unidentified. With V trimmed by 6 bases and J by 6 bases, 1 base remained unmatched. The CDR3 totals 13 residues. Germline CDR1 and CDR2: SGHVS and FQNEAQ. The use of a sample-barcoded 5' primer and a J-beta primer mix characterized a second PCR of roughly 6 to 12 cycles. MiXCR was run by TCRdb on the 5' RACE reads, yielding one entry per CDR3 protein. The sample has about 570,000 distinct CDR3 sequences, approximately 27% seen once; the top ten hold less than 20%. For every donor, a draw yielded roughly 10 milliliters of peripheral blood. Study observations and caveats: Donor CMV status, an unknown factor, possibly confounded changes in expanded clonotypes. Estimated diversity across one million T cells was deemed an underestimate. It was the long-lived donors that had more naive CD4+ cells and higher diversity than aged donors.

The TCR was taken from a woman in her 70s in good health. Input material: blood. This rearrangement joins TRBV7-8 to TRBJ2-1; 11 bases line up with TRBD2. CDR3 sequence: CASRLAGVNEQFF. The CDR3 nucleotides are TGTGCCAGCAGACTAGCGGGGGTCAATGAGCAGTTCTTC.